This is a list of T cell receptor beta chains from one sample in a study of T cell repertoires in ileal Crohn's disease. Using immunoSEQ multiplex PCR, the repertoire was profiled, and TCRdb retains in-frame clones only, with some absent. The table has 8,000 to 9,500 clones, around three quarters seen once. The sample was ileal tissue. The receptors come from an adult with Crohn's disease. Both conserved end residues are part of each CDR3. D genes are given only for firm matches. Only some rows state a clone size, as once, few, many or a class for expanded clones.

>.|TRBV21-1|once|TRBJ1-2
TGTGCCAGCAGCAAAGGACAGGGCACGGTCGATGCCTACACCTTC
CASSKGQGTVDAYTF
>.|TRBV30|.|TRBJ1-5
TGTGCCTGGAGTGGGAGGGGAAGTGGCAATCAGCCCCAGCATTTT
CAWSGRGSGNQPQHF
>.|TRBV7-6|few|TRBJ2-5
TGTGCCAGCAGCAGTACACCTAAGGGGGAGACCCAGTACTTC
CASSSTPKGETQYF
>TRBD1|TRBV6-5|.|TRBJ1-6
TGTGCCAGCAGTAGGAAACAGGGGGGAAACTCACCCCTCCACTTT
CASSRKQGGNSPLHF
>TRBD1|TRBV9|.|TRBJ1-6
TGTGCCAGCAGCGAGAGCCCGGACAGGAGCTCCTATAATTCACCCCTCCACTTT
CASSESPDRSSYNSPLHF
>.|TRBV7-3|.|TRBJ1-1
TGTGCCAGCAGCTTACGAGAGGGAAAGGCTTTCTTT
CASSLREGKAFF
>TRBD1|TRBV30|.|TRBJ1-5
TGTGCCTCCTCGGACAGGGGTGGGAATCAGCCCCAGCATTTT
CASSDRGGNQPQHF
>TRBD1|TRBV30|.|TRBJ1-2
TGTGCCTGGAATACCGGGACAGGGCGGTATGGCTACACCTTC
CAWNTGTGRYGYTF
>TRBD2|TRBV7-8|.|TRBJ2-5
TGTGCCAGCAGCTTGATGGGCAGGACTAGCGGGGGGGAGACCCAGTACTTC
CASSLMGRTSGGETQYF
>.|TRBV27|.|TRBJ1-1
TGTGCCAGCCGGGGGTTGGGCCGCCCTGAAGCTTTCTTT
CASRGLGRPEAFF
>.|TRBV5-5|.|TRBJ1-4
TGTGCCAGCAGCTTGGAATCCTTAGGCGGTGAAAAACTGTTTTTT
CASSLESLGGEKLFF
>.|TRBV11-2|.|TRBJ2-1
TGTGCCAGCAGCCTTCTAGCTCTAGATGAGCAGTTCTTC
CASSLLALDEQFF
>.|TRBV5-1|once|TRBJ2-6
TGCGCCAGCAGCTTGGACACCGCACGAGGGGCCAACGTCCTGACTTTC
CASSLDTARGANVLTF
>TRBD1|TRBV14|.|TRBJ1-4
TGTGCCAGCAGCCAATGGACAGGGAAGTCTGAAAAACTGTTTTTT
CASSQWTGKSEKLFF
>TRBD2|TRBV6-1|.|TRBJ2-7
TGTGCCACCGGGGGAGGGGTGGGCGAGCAGTACTTC
CATGGGVGEQYF
>TRBD1|TRBV7-7|.|TRBJ2-7
TGTGCTAGCAGCCCGGGACAGGGAGGTGAGCAGTACTTC
CASSPGQGGEQYF
>.|TRBV21-1|.|TRBJ2-5
TGTGCCAGCAGCCCAGGGGGACAGGAACAAGAGACCCAGTACTTC
CASSPGGQEQETQYF
>.|TRBV11-3|.|TRBJ2-2
TGTGCCAGCAGCTTAGATCTGGGGGAGCTGTTTTTT
CASSLDLGELFF